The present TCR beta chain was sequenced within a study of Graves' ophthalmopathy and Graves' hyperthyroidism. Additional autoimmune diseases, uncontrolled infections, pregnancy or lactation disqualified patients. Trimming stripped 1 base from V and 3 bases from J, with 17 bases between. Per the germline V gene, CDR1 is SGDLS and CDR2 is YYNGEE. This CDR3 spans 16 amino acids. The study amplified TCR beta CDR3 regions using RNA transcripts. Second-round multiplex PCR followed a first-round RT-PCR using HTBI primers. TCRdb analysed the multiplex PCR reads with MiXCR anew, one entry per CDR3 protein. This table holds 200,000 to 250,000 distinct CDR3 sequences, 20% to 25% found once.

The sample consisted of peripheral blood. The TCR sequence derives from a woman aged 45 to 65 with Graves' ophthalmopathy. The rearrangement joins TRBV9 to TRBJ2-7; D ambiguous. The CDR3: CASSVNDMSLVYEQYF. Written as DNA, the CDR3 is TGTGCCAGCAGCGTAAACGATATGAGCTTAGTCTACGAGCAGTACTTC.